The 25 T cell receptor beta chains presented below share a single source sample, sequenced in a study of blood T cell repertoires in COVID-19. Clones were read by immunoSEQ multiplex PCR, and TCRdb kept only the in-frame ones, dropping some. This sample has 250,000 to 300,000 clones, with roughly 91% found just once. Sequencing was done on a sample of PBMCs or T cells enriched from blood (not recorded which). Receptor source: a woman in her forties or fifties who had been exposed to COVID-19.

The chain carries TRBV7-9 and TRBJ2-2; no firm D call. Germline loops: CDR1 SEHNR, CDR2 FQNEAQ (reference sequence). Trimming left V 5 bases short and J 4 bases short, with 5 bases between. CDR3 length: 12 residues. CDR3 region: CASSLFTGELFF. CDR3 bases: TGTGCCAGCAGCCTTTTCACCGGGGAGCTGTTTTTT. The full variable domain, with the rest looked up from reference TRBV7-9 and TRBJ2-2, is DTGVSQNPRHKITKRGQNVTFRCDPISEHNRLYWYRQTLGQGPEFLTYFQNEAQLEKSRLLSDRFSAERPKGSFSTLEIQRTEQGDSAMYLCASSLFTGELFFGEGSRLTVL.

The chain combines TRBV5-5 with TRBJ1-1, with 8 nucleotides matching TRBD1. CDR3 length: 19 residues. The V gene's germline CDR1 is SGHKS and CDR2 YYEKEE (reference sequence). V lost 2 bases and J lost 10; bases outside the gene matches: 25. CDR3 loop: CASSFDPTTNPGRGLVAFF. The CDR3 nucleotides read TGTGCCAGCAGCTTTGACCCCACTACGAATCCTGGCAGGGGGCTGGTAGCTTTCTTT.

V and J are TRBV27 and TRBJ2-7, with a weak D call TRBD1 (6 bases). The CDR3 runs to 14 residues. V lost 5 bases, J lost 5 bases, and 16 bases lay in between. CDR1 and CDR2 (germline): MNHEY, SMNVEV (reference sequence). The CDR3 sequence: CASSNQGSSHEQYF. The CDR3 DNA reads TGTGCCAGCAGTAATCAGGGGTCCAGCCACGAGCAGTACTTC.

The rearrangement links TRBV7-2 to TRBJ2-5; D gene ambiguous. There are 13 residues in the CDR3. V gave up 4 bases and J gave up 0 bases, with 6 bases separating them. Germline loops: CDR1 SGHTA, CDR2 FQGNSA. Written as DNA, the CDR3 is TGTGCCAGCAGCTCAACAAACCAAGAGACCCAGTACTTC. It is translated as CASSSTNQETQYF. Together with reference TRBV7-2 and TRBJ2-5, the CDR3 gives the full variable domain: GAGVSQSPSNKVTEKGKDVELRCDPISGHTALYWYRQSLGQGLEFLIYFQGNSAPDKSGLPSDRFSAERTGGSVSTLTIQRTQQEDSAVYLCASSSTNQETQYFGPGTRLLVL.

CDR3 sequence: CASSLEGTDTQYF. The CDR3 nucleotides are TGCGCCAGCAGCTTAGAGGGAACAGATACGCAGTATTTT. The rearrangement links TRBV5-1 to TRBJ2-3; a possible D gene is TRBD2 (5 bases). The CDR3 sequence is 13 residues long. Germline V lookup: CDR1 SGHRS, CDR2 YFSETQ. V was cut by 2 bases and J by 3 bases, with 7 bases left in between.

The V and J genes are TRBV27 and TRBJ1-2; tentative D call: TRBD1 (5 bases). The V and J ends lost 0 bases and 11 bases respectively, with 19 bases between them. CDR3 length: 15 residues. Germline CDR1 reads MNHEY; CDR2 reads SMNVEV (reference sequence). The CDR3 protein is CASSLSGRGTPGYTF. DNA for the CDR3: TGTGCCAGCAGTTTATCGGGGCGGGGCACGCCTGGGTACACCTTC.

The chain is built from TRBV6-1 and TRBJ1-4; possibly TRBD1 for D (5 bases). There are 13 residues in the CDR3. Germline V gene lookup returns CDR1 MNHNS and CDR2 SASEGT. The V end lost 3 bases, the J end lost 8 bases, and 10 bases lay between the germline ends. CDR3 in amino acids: CASSEAGREKLFF. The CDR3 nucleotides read TGTGCCAGCAGTGAGGCAGGGCGGGAAAAACTGTTTTTT.

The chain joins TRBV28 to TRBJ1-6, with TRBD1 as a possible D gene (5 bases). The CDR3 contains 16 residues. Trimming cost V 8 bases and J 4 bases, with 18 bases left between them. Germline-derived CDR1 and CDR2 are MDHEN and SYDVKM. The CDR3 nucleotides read TGTGCCAGCGACCCTCAGGGCGGGGGTTATAATTCACCCCTCCACTTT. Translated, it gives CASDPQGGGYNSPLHF. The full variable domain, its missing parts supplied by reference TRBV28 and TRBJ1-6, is DVKVTQSSRYLVKRTGEKVFLECVQDMDHENMFWYRQDPGLGLRLIYFSYDVKMKEKGDIPEGYSVSREKKERFSLILESASTNQTSMYLCASDPQGGGYNSPLHFGNGTRLTVT.

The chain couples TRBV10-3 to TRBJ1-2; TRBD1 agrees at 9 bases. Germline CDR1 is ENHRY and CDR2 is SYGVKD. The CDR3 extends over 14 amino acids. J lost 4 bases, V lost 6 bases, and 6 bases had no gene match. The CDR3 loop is CAIREQGAVYGYTF. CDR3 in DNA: TGTGCCATCAGGGAACAGGGGGCCGTCTATGGCTACACCTTC.

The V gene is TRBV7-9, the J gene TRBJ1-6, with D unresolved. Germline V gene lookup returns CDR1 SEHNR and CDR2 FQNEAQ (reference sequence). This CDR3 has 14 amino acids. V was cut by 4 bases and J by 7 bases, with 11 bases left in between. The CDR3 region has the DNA TGTGCCAGCAGCTCTGTTGGAGGGAATTCACCCCTCCACTTT. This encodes CASSSVGGNSPLHF.

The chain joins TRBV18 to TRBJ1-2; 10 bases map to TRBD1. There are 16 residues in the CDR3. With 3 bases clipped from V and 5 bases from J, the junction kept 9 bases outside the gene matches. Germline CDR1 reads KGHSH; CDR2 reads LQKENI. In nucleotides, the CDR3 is TGTGCCAGCTCACCTTACTCCGGGACAGGGGCTTATGGCTACACCTTC. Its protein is CASSPYSGTGAYGYTF.

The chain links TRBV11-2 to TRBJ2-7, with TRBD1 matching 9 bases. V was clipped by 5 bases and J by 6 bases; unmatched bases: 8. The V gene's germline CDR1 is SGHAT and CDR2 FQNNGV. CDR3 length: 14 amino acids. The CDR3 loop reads CASSINRDRAEQYF. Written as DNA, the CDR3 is TGTGCCAGCAGCATAAACCGGGACAGGGCCGAGCAGTACTTC.

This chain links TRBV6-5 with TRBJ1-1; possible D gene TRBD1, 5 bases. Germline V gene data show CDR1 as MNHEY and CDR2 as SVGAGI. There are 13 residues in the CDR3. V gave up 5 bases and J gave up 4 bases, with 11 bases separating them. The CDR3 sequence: CASSPQQATEAFF. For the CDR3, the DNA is TGTGCCAGCAGTCCGCAACAGGCCACTGAAGCTTTCTTT.

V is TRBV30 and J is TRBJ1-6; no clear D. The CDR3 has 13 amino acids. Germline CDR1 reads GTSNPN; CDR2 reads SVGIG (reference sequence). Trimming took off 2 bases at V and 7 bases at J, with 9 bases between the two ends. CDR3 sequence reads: CAWSYDMNSPLHF. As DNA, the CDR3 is TGTGCCTGGAGTTATGACATGAATTCACCCCTCCACTTT.

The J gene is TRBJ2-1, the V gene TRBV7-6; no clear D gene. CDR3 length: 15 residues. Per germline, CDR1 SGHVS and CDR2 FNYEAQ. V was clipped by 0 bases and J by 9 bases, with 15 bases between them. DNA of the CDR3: TGTGCCAGCAGCTTAGCAGCCGGTGTGACTGGTGAGCAGTTCTTC. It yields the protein CASSLAAGVTGEQFF.

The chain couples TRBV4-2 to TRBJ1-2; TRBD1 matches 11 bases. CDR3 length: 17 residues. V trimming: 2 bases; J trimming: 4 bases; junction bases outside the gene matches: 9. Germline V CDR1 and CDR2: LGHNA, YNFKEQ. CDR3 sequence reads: CASSQQPGQGGIYGYTF. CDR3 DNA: TGTGCCAGCAGCCAACAACCGGGACAGGGGGGAATCTATGGCTACACCTTC.

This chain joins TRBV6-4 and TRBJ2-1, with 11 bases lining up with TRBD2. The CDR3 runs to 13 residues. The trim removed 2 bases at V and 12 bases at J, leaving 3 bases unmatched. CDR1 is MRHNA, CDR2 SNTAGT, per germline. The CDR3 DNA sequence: TGTGCCAGCAGTGACCTAGCGGGGGGCCCGCAGTTCTTC. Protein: CASSDLAGGPQFF.

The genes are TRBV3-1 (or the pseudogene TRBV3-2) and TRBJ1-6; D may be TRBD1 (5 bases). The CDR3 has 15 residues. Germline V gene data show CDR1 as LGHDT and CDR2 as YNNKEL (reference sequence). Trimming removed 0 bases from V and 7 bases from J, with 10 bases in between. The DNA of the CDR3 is TGTGCCAGCAGCCAAGACGGGGGGACCAATTCACCCCTCCACTTT. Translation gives CASSQDGGTNSPLHF.

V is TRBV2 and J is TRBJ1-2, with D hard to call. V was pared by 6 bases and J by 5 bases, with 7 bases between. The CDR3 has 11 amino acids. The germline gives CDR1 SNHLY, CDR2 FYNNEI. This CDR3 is CASREVYGYTF. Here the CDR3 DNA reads TGTGCCAGCAGAGAGGTATATGGCTACACCTTC.

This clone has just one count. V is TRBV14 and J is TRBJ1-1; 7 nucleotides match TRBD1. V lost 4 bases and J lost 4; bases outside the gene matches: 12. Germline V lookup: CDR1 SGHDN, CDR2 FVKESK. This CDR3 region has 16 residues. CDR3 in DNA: TGTGCCAGCAGCCCTTACACCGGGACAGTGAGCACTGAAGCTTTCTTT. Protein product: CASSPYTGTVSTEAFF.

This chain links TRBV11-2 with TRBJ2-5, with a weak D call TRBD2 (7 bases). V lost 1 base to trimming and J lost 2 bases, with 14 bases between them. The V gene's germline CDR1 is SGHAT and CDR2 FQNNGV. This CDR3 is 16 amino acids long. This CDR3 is CASSLGRGGPQETQYF. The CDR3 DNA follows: TGTGCCAGCAGCTTAGGGAGGGGGGGTCCACAAGAGACCCAGTACTTC.

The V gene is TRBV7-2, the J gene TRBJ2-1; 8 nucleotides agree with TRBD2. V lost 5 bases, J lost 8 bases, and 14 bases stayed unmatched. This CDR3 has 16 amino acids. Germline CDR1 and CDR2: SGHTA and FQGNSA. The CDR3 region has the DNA TGTGCCAGCAGCGCCCCCATTGGCGGGGGGCGGGATGAGCAGTTCTTC. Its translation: CASSAPIGGGRDEQFF.

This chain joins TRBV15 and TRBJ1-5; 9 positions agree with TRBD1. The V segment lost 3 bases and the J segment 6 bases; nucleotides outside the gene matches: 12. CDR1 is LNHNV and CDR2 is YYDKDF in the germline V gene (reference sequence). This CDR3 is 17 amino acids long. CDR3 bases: TGTGCCACCAGCAGGGAACTCGGGACAGGGTCTCTTCAGCCCCAGCATTTT. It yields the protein CATSRELGTGSLQPQHF.

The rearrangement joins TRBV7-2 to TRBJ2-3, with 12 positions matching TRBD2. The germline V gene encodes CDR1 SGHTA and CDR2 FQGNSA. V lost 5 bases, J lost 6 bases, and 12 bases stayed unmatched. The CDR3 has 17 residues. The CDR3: CASSPERLAGGPDTQYF. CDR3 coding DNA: TGTGCCAGCAGCCCCGAGAGGCTAGCGGGGGGGCCTGATACGCAGTATTTT.

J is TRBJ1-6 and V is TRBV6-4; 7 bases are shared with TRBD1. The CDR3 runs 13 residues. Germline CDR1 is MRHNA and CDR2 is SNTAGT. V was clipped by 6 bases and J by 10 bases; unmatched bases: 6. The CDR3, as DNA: TGTGCCAGCAGAGAGACAGGGAACTCACCCCTCCACTTT. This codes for CASRETGNSPLHF.